This T cell receptor beta chain comes out of a study of blood T cell repertoires in COVID-19. Assay: immunoSEQ multiplex PCR; the TCRdb copy retains only in-frame clones and omits some. The table lists about 68,000 clones, approximately 81% of them singletons, with 8.8% in the top ten. This CDR3 region has 15 residues. Trimming removed 2 bases from V and 0 bases from J, with 7 bases in between. Germline CDR1 and CDR2: SGHAT and FQNNGV. The TCR sequence derives from a man aged 45-65 years with active COVID-19. Sequences were obtained from peripheral blood. The gene calls are TRBV11-2 and TRBJ1-4; D remains unclear. Here the CDR3 DNA reads TGTGCCAGCAGCTTAACCGGGACAACTAATGAAAAACTGTTTTTT. Its translation: CASSLTGTTNEKLFF.